Shown below are 7 T cell receptor beta chains from a single sample sequenced in a study of blood T cell repertoires in COVID-19. TCRdb keeps only in-frame clones here, not all; method: immunoSEQ multiplex PCR. The table has under 95,000 clones, about four fifths seen once. The sequenced sample was peripheral blood. These receptors originate from a woman aged 70 to 79 with acute or convalescent COVID-19.

The gene calls are TRBV19 and TRBJ1-2, with a weak D call TRBD1 (5 bases). CDR1 LNHDA and CDR2 SQIVND come from the germline V gene (reference sequence). With 0 bases removed from V and 3 bases from J, the gap between germline ends came to 17 bases. CDR3 size: 17 residues. DNA for the CDR3: TGTGCCAGTAGTATAGATGGCCACCAGGGATCAGACTATGGCTACACCTTC. Its translation: CASSIDGHQGSDYGYTF. Together with reference TRBV19 and TRBJ1-2, the CDR3 gives the full variable domain: DGGITQSPKYLFRKEGQNVTLSCEQNLNHDAMYWYRQDPGQGLRLIYYSQIVNDFQKGDIAEGYSVSREKKESFPLTVTSAQKNPTAFYLCASSIDGHQGSDYGYTFGSGTRLTVV.

The CDR3 coding sequence is TGTGCCAGCAGCCAAGATCTTTCAGGGGAAAGTAAACTGTTTTTT. Amino acid sequence: CASSQDLSGESKLFF. The rearrangement joins TRBV3-1 (or the pseudogene TRBV3-2) to TRBJ1-4; D perhaps matches TRBD1 (6 bases). V was pared by 0 bases and J by 11 bases, with 16 bases between. Germline assignment: CDR1 LGHDT and CDR2 YNNKEL (reference sequence). The CDR3 length is 15 residues.

This rearrangement joins TRBV3-1 (or the pseudogene TRBV3-2) to TRBJ1-6; tentatively, D is TRBD1 (6 bases). The CDR3 totals 15 residues. From germline, CDR1 is LGHDT and CDR2 YNNKEL (reference sequence). Trimming stripped 4 bases from V and 9 bases from J, with 16 bases between. The CDR3 reads CASSLAGGASSPLHF. Here the CDR3 DNA reads TGTGCCAGCAGCCTAGCGGGGGGGGCCAGTTCACCCCTCCACTTT.

The rearrangement uses TRBV10-3 and TRBJ1-5; TRBD1 matches at 8 bases. Germline trimming cut 0 bases from V and 7 bases from J; bases unmatched to any gene: 5. Germline V CDR1 and CDR2: ENHRY, SYGVKD. The CDR3 covers 15 residues. The CDR3 bases are TGTGCCATCAGTGAGTCACCAGGGGGCGGCCAGCCCCAGCATTTT. Protein: CAISESPGGGQPQHF.

The chain employs TRBV6-5 and TRBJ1-1; D uncertain. The V and J ends lost 0 bases and 5 bases respectively, with 10 bases between them. Germline V CDR1 and CDR2: MNHEY, SVGAGI. This CDR3 is built from 14 residues. Here the CDR3 DNA reads TGTGCCAGCAGTTACTCCCCTCTCGGGACTGAAGCTTTCTTT. This sequence encodes CASSYSPLGTEAFF.

The chain employs TRBV11-3 and TRBJ1-2, with D unresolved. This CDR3 has 13 residues. The V gene lost 4 bases and the J gene lost 5 bases, with 11 bases spanning the gap. CDR1 is SGHNT and CDR2 is YENEEA in the germline V gene. This CDR3 is CASSSGLIYGYTF. DNA of the CDR3: TGTGCCAGCAGCTCAGGCCTGATATATGGCTACACCTTC.

V gene TRBV28 combines with J gene TRBJ2-3; 8 bases agree with TRBD2. The CDR3 totals 14 residues. The V segment lost 4 bases and the J segment 2 bases; nucleotides outside the gene matches: 2. CDR1 is MDHEN, CDR2 SYDVKM, per germline. The CDR3: CASSSGGYTDTQYF. For the CDR3, the DNA is TGTGCCAGCAGTTCGGGGGGGTACACAGATACGCAGTATTTT.